This paragraph covers one T cell receptor (beta chain) sequence. Its specificity is unknown. Researchers ran the PCR with 60 Vbeta and 13 Jbeta primers. The repertoire was sequenced with immunoSEQ multiplex PCR; TCRdb's copy has only in-frame clones and lacks some. This table has 85,000 to 130,000 clones, 84% appearing once. The sample belongs to a study of cytomegalovirus exposure and HLA in healthy donors. General study points: Earlier analysis found most TCR beta V segments productive about 87% or about 30% of the time. TCR beta chain V- and J-gene trimming was linked, in a later analysis, to a missense variant in DCLRE1C.

V was clipped by 4 bases and J by 3 bases, with 12 bases between them. The germline gives CDR1 MGHRA, CDR2 YSYEKL. This CDR3 has 14 residues. V is TRBV4-1 and J is TRBJ1-1; D remains unclear. This sequence originates from a woman aged 18-30 years in good health and CMV-seronegative. The sample was PBMCs. The CDR3, as DNA: TGCGCCAGCAGCCGCACAGCAGTTGACACTGAAGCTTTCTTT. Amino acids: CASSRTAVDTEAFF.